The clone carrying this T cell receptor beta chain was found many times. Its target is unknown. The data were obtained in a study of T cells after yellow fever vaccination. Study findings and constraints: Secondary responses were weaker yet peaked faster, day 5 versus 15.

One entry per CDR3 protein results from TCRdb running MiXCR on the 5' RACE reads. The repertoire has approximately 160,000 distinct CDR3 sequences, 6.2% of them found once; the top ten carry 2.5% to 3.5%. Germline loops: CDR1 MNHNS, CDR2 SASEGT. V gave up 1 base and J gave up 3 bases, with 16 bases separating them. The length of the CDR3 is 16 residues. The material sequenced was CD4+ T cells sorted from PBMCs, taken on the day of the first yellow fever vaccination. This rearrangement joins TRBV6-1 to TRBJ2-7, with unresolved D. The clonotype comes from a man younger than 35 who received the YFV17D yellow fever vaccine. CDR3 loop: CASSEGHPSLYYEQYV. The CDR3 bases are TGTGCCAGCAGTGAAGGACACCCATCCCTGTACTACGAGCAGTACGTC.